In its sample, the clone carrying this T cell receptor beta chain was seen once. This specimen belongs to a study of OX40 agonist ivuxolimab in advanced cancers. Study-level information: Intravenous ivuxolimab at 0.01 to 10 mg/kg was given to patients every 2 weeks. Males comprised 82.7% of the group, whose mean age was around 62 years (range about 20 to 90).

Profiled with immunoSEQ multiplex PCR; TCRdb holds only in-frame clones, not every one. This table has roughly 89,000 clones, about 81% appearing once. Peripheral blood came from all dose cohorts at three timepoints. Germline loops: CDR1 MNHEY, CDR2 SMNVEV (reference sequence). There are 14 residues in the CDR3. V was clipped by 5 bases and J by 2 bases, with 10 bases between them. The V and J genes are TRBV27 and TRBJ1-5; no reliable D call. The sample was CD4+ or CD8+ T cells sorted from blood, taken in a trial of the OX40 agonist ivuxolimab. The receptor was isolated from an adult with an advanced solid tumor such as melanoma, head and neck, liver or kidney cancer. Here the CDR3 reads CASSPAEGNQPQHF. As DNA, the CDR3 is TGTGCCAGCAGTCCCGCGGAGGGCAATCAGCCCCAGCATTTT.